These T cell receptor beta chains were read from a single sample in a study of CD8+ T cells in alopecia areata. The assay was immunoSEQ multiplex PCR, and TCRdb's table has in-frame clones only and misses some. The sample yields 270,000 or so clones, nearly 60% seen once. The source was CD4+ T cells sorted from blood, collected at week 24, from a patient treated with tofacitinib. Receptors originate from a human donor with alopecia areata. Each CDR3 is given with its conserved first and last residue.

v_gene,CDR3aa
TRBV29-1,CSGAKAGHPYEQYF
TRBV4-1,CASSQDRGNSPLHF
TRBV15,CATSRDGKEADTQYF
TRBV30,CACDLRDSHTEAFF
TRBV4-3,CASSQEGVGAGGYTF
TRBV9,CASSAQRGAGNEQFF
TRBV7-9,CASSRLTTINEQFF
TRBV11-1,CASSLQGVDYGYTF
TRBV7-2,CASSLSAGGSSYNEQFF
TRBV7-8,CASSLGTSAYNEQFF
TRBV27,CASSLSARYRDLKQYF
TRBV9,CASSVGEPEGGEQYF
TRBV6-5,CASSQGAVEKLFF
TRBV29-1,CSVHLRQGAYGYTF
TRBV4-1,CASSQAFADYEQYF
TRBV29-1,CSVEEATSGYNEQFF
TRBV29-1,CSVEGKTSGRYEQYF
TRBV30,CAGSRDRGHEEKLFF
TRBV25-1,CASSEFEGARPEKLFF
TRBV29-1,CSARATATNYGYTF
TRBV15,CATSRDREETQYF
TRBV7-2,CASSPTSNEQYF
TRBV30,CAWMKDEQFF
TRBV12-5,CASREGGGVEAFF
TRBV30,CAWSVNGYNEQFF
TRBV5-6,CASSSPTGSETGANVLTF
TRBV18,CASSLRQGGTEAFF
TRBV29-1,CSVVKTGPSGYTF
TRBV7-3,CASSVTGLGKETQYF
TRBV6-1,CASSGAGTGVKNTEAFF
TRBV5-1,CASSSDRGAYGYTF
TRBV30,CAWSVLRMDEKLFF
TRBV5-1,CASSLEPYEQYF
TRBV14,CASSQMTLGDRASDTEAFF
TRBV29-1,CSFRTGGEETQYF
TRBV29-1,CSVDMRGGQYF
TRBV5-1,CASSLVSGGTEAFF
TRBV30,CAWSTSLGRGQETQYF
TRBV6-6,CASSTPPGWGDYEQYF
TRBV30,CAWSLKTGGKSNEQFF
TRBV27,CASSLRGQGLRDYEQYF
TRBV20-1,CSARDFETQYF
TRBV15,CATSRGGNTDTQYF
TRBV9,CASSAPGSLNYGYTF
TRBV25-1,CASRRSPDTDTQYF
TRBV19,CASSISGTGTYEQYF
TRBV4-1,CASSRPPGGETDTQYF
TRBV10-3,CAIAELAGAPYF
TRBV2,CASSGTSAGTDTQYF
TRBV30,CAWSVRRGGHYGYTF
TRBV6-4,CASSVTGRETQYF
TRBV5-1,CASFRGVVNTEAFF
TRBV29-1,CSALPGSGNTIYF
TRBV10-2,CASVGRGIGTDTQYF
TRBV30,CAWSRTALNYGYTF
TRBV5-1,CASSLDGRYEQYF
TRBV30,CAWKTQARRDGYTF